These T cell receptor beta chains were read from a single sample in a study of control samples from healthy donors and cancer patients. Profiled with immunoSEQ multiplex PCR; TCRdb holds only in-frame clones, not every one. The profile shows about 140,000 clones, around 90% of them singletons. Material for sequencing was blood. The source is a man younger than 45 in good health. CDR3s include the opening cysteine and the closing phenylalanine or tryptophan. Each record gives: clone size, V gene, D gene, J gene, CDR3 protein, CDR3 DNA. A D gene is named only where the DNA matches it firmly. Size is omitted from some rows. Given values are once, few, many or a class for expanded clones.

-,TRBV28,-,TRBJ2-7,CASSLPLPPEQYF,TGTGCCAGCAGTTTACCTCTTCCTCCCGAGCAGTACTTC
-,TRBV19,-,TRBJ2-6,CASSIDQEVSGANVLTF,TGTGCCAGTAGTATAGACCAGGAAGTCTCTGGGGCCAACGTCCTGACTTTC
-,TRBV6-2/TRBV6-3,TRBD2,TRBJ2-2,CASSRDLAALNTGELFF,TGTGCCAGCAGTCGCGACCTAGCGGCCTTGAACACCGGGGAGCTGTTTTTT
once,TRBV27,-,TRBJ1-1,CASSPVPNTEAFF,TGTGCCAGCAGTCCAGTCCCGAACACTGAAGCTTTCTTT
-,TRBV7-2,-,TRBJ2-3,CASSTSTDTQYF,TGTGCCAGCAGCACAAGCACAGATACGCAGTATTTT
once,TRBV30,-,TRBJ1-2,CAWSERVNYGYTF,TGTGCCTGGAGTGAAAGGGTAAACTATGGCTACACCTTC
-,TRBV6-4,TRBD1,TRBJ2-3,CASSSGTGTDTQYF,TGTGCCAGCAGTTCGGGGACAGGCACAGATACGCAGTATTTT
-,TRBV11-2,-,TRBJ1-6,CASSLDRSPLHF,TGTGCCAGCAGCCTAGATCGTTCACCCCTCCACTTT
-,TRBV7-9,-,TRBJ1-1,CASSPEERPNTEAFF,TGTGCCAGCAGCCCGGAGGAGCGGCCTAACACTGAAGCTTTCTTT
-,TRBV15,-,TRBJ1-2,CATSRGERNYGYTF,TGTGCCACCAGCCGAGGGGAGCGGAACTATGGCTACACCTTC
-,TRBV28,-,TRBJ2-7,CASRTGAGQYF,TGTGCCAGCAGAACCGGGGCCGGGCAGTACTTC
-,TRBV19,-,TRBJ1-1,CASTLGGKYTEAFF,TGTGCCAGTACTTTGGGGGGAAAATACACTGAAGCTTTCTTT
-,TRBV4-1,TRBD2,TRBJ2-1,CASSQGRASGRTEQFF,TGCGCCAGCAGCCAAGGGAGGGCTAGCGGGAGGACTGAGCAGTTCTTC
once,TRBV7-2,-,TRBJ1-1,CASSLRGSGANTEAFF,TGTGCCAGCAGCTTGAGGGGCAGTGGAGCGAACACTGAAGCTTTCTTT
-,TRBV24-1,TRBD2,TRBJ2-7,CATSDTGTSGSYEQYF,TGTGCCACCAGTGATACCGGGACTAGCGGGAGTTACGAGCAGTACTTC
-,TRBV29-1,-,TRBJ2-5,CSVEARISRGGETQYF,TGCAGCGTTGAAGCAAGAATAAGCAGGGGTGGGGAGACCCAGTACTTC
-,TRBV6-5,-,TRBJ1-1,CASTTTAKNTEAFF,TGTGCCAGCACTACGACAGCCAAGAACACTGAAGCTTTCTTT
-,TRBV5-4,TRBD2,TRBJ2-7,CASSLGGVSGMSYEQYF,TGTGCCAGCAGCTTGGGGGGAGTAAGCGGGATGTCCTACGAGCAGTACTTC
-,TRBV28,TRBD1,TRBJ2-1,CASSLPGQGNNEQFF,TGTGCCAGCAGCCTTCCCGGACAGGGGAACAATGAGCAGTTCTTC
-,TRBV6-6,-,TRBJ2-3,CASSYTRPGTDTQYF,TGTGCCAGCAGTTACACACGTCCAGGCACAGATACGCAGTATTTT
-,TRBV7-9,TRBD2,TRBJ2-7,CASSPGLAGIYEQYF,TGTGCCAGCAGCCCGGGACTAGCGGGGATATACGAGCAGTACTTC
once,TRBV19,-,TRBJ1-2,CASSSQEDTYNYGYTF,TGTGCCAGTAGTTCCCAAGAGGACACCTATAACTATGGCTACACCTTC
once,TRBV5-6,-,TRBJ1-2,CASSLGGNYGYTF,TGTGCCAGCAGCTTGGGAGGTAACTATGGCTACACCTTC